This TCR beta chain appears in the sequencing data of a study of CD8 T cells in Susac syndrome. CDR3 length: 14 amino acids. V was cut by 5 bases and J by 0 bases, with 11 bases left in between. Germline lookup yields CDR1 SQVTM and CDR2 ANQGSEA. Reverse transcription of roughly 0.5 to 1 ug RNA used random hexamers. TCRdb re-called the immunoSEQ multiplex PCR reads with MiXCR, one entry per CDR3 protein. The table has roughly 190,000 distinct CDR3 sequences, about 95% seen once. The chain carries TRBV29-1 and TRBJ1-5; no reliable D call. The receptor's source is a human donor in good health. The sequenced sample was CD4+ T cells from PBMCs. In nucleotides, the CDR3 is TGCAGCGTTAGTCCCGGTAATAGCAATCAGCCCCAGCATTTT. Protein product: CSVSPGNSNQPQHF.